The 31 T cell receptor beta chains below come from one sample, sequenced in a study of T cell responses to AZD1222 COVID-19 vaccine. Data came from immunoSEQ multiplex PCR; TCRdb stores just in-frame clones and leaves some out. The sample shows roughly 120,000 clones, around 82% of them seen only once. This material consisted of peripheral blood, taken on day 0 of AZD1222 vaccination. These TCRs come from an adult in good health.

V and J are TRBV2 and TRBJ1-1; TRBD1 aligns across 9 bases. V was clipped by 4 bases and J by 2 bases; unmatched bases: 5. CDR3 length equals 15 residues. Germline CDR1 and CDR2: SNHLY and FYNNEI. CDR3 amino acids: CASSALTGGNTEAFF. For the CDR3, the DNA is TGTGCCAGCAGTGCCCTTACAGGGGGCAACACTGAAGCTTTCTTT.

V and J are TRBV11-3 and TRBJ2-7; 12 nucleotides line up with TRBD2. From germline, CDR1 is SGHNT and CDR2 YENEEA. CDR3 length: 15 residues. V dropped 4 bases and J dropped 5; count of bases not matched to a gene: 6. In DNA, the CDR3 is TGTGCCAGCAGCTCCCTAGCGGGGGGGCCGGACGAGCAGTACTTC. Translated, it gives CASSSLAGGPDEQYF.

In its sample, this clone was seen a few times. The gene calls are TRBV6-5 and TRBJ1-2, with D tentatively TRBD1 (6 bases). The length of the CDR3 is 15 residues. The V end was cut by 6 bases, the J end by 8 bases, with 22 bases between. Germline assignment: CDR1 MNHEY and CDR2 SVGAGI. The CDR3 DNA is TGTGCCAGCAGACTCGGGGGCGGGCTTCGGGGAGGCTACACCTTC. Encoded protein: CASRLGGGLRGGYTF.

This chain uses TRBV19 with TRBJ2-7; D possibly corresponds to TRBD1 (6 bases). V was cut by 8 bases and J by 4 bases, with 15 bases left in between. Germline V gene sequence: CDR1 LNHDA, CDR2 SQIVND (reference sequence). CDR3 length: 13 amino acids. For the CDR3, the DNA is TGTGCCAGTCAACAGGGCGTAGGGTACGAGCAGTACTTC. It specifies CASQQGVGYEQYF.

V and J are TRBV29-1 and TRBJ1-1; D unresolved. The CDR3 extends over 12 amino acids. Per germline, CDR1 SQVTM and CDR2 ANQGSEA. The ends were cut back, 2 bases at V and 1 base at J, with 5 bases in the middle. DNA for the CDR3: TGCAGCGTTGAACCGAAGAACACTGAAGCTTTCTTT. Amino acid sequence: CSVEPKNTEAFF.

The J gene is TRBJ2-2, the V gene TRBV6-2 or TRBV6-3; TRBD1 agrees at 7 bases. Per the germline V gene, CDR1 is MNHEY and CDR2 is SVGEGT. This CDR3 comprises 16 residues. V shed 2 bases, J shed 5 bases, and the junction held 8 bases outside the gene matches. The DNA of the CDR3 is TGTGCCAGCAGTTACCCCCCGGGACAGTCGACCGGGGAGCTGTTTTTT. Protein: CASSYPPGQSTGELFF.

J is TRBJ2-1 and V is TRBV11-1; TRBD2 aligns across 9 bases. Germline CDR1 SGHAT, CDR2 FQDESV (reference sequence). Unmatched junction bases numbered 6, after V lost 0 bases and J lost 9 bases. This CDR3 has 15 residues. CDR3 in amino acids: CASSLALAGEGEQFF. CDR3 nucleotide sequence: TGTGCCAGCAGCTTAGCGTTAGCGGGGGAGGGTGAGCAGTTCTTC.

This chain links TRBV11-2 with TRBJ2-7; 7 bases match TRBD2. CDR1 is SGHAT and CDR2 is FQNNGV in the germline V gene. The CDR3 loop spans 14 amino acids. J gave up 4 bases and V 3 bases, and 6 bases lay outside the gene matches. The CDR3 reads CASSLGGIQYEQYF. CDR3 DNA sequence: TGTGCCAGCAGCTTGGGAGGGATACAGTACGAGCAGTACTTC.

A note on this clone: The identical CDR3 is also encoded by other nucleotide sequences in the sample. The V and J genes are TRBV11-2 and TRBJ1-5; D unclear. The germline V gene has CDR1 SGHAT and CDR2 FQNNGV. This CDR3 contains 15 residues. The V end was cut by 1 base, the J end by 0 bases, with 7 bases between. CDR3 DNA sequence: TGTGCCAGCAGCTTAGGTGATAGTAGCAATCAGCCCCAGCATTTT. Translating it yields CASSLGDSSNQPQHF.

V is TRBV7-9 and J is TRBJ2-1; 11 bases are a match to TRBD2. The trim removed 4 bases at V and 3 bases at J, leaving 8 bases unmatched. The germline V gene encodes CDR1 SEHNR and CDR2 FQNEAQ (reference sequence). The CDR3 is 17 residues long. This chain's CDR3 is CASSYPGTSGLYNEQFF. CDR3 sequence (DNA): TGTGCCAGCAGCTACCCTGGGACTAGCGGCCTCTACAATGAGCAGTTCTTC.

V usage is TRBV7-2 and J usage is TRBJ2-3; 7 bases line up with TRBD2. The CDR3 totals 16 residues. V was pared by 2 bases and J by 2 bases, with 7 bases of the junction left unmatched. Germline V gene sequence: CDR1 SGHTA, CDR2 FQGNSA. The DNA of the CDR3 is TGTGCCAGCAGCTTACTCGGACTAGACTACACAGATACGCAGTATTTT. Translating gives CASSLLGLDYTDTQYF.

The gene calls are TRBV6-4 and TRBJ1-3; D is undetermined. Germline CDR1 is MRHNA and CDR2 is SNTAGT. The CDR3 is 15 amino acids. The V gene lost 8 bases and the J gene lost 1 base, with 15 bases spanning the gap. The CDR3 DNA follows: TGTGCCAGCGTTAAAAAAGCGGAATCTGGAAACACCATATATTTT. It yields the protein CASVKKAESGNTIYF.

The rearrangement joins TRBV2 to TRBJ1-2, with a possible D match to TRBD1 (6 bases). This CDR3 contains 12 residues. CDR1 and CDR2 from the germline V gene are SNHLY and FYNNEI. V gave up 6 bases and J gave up 8 bases, with 13 bases separating them. This CDR3 reads CASRDSLRGYTF. In DNA form, the CDR3 reads TGTGCCAGCAGGGACAGCCTTAGGGGCTACACCTTC. Looking up the rest from reference TRBV2 and TRBJ1-2 gives the full variable domain: EPEVTQTPSHQVTQMGQEVILRCVPISNHLYFYWYRQILGQKVEFLVSFYNNEISEKSEIFDDQFSVERPDGSNFTLKIRSTKLEDSAMYFCASRDSLRGYTFGSGTRLTVV.

This clone was seen a single time. The chain combines TRBV5-4 with TRBJ2-5; D is possibly TRBD1 or TRBD2 (6 bases each). Germline V gene lookup returns CDR1 SGHNT and CDR2 YYREEE (reference sequence). The V and J ends lost 4 bases and 1 base respectively, with 14 bases between them. The CDR3 is 15 amino acids. The DNA of the CDR3 is TGTGCCAGCAGCCAGTTTGGGGGGCCCCAAGAGACCCAGTACTTC. It yields the protein CASSQFGGPQETQYF. Drawing the rest from reference TRBV5-4 and TRBJ2-5, the complete variable domain is ETGVTQSPTHLIKTRGQQVTLRCSSQSGHNTVSWYQQALGQGPQFIFQYYREEENGRGNFPPRFSGLQFPNYSSELNVNALELDDSALYLCASSQFGGPQETQYFGPGTRLLVL.

The V gene is TRBV15, the J gene TRBJ2-6; D possibly corresponds to TRBD2 (5 bases). The CDR3 runs to 14 residues. Between the trimmed V and J ends, which lost 2 bases and 4 bases, there was a span of 6 bases. Germline lookup yields CDR1 LNHNV and CDR2 YYDKDF (reference sequence). The chain's CDR3 is CATSRRGGANVLTF. CDR3 sequence (DNA): TGTGCCACCAGCAGACGGGGAGGGGCCAACGTCCTGACTTTC.

The gene calls are TRBV4-3 and TRBJ1-3, with a possible D match to TRBD1 (6 bases). V was clipped by 5 bases and J by 1 base, with 12 bases between them. Germline-derived CDR1 and CDR2 are LGHNA and YSLEER. The CDR3 consists of 15 residues. The CDR3 DNA reads as TGCGCCAGCAGCAACTCCAGGGGTTCTGGAAACACCATATATTTT. Its protein product is CASSNSRGSGNTIYF.

This chain connects TRBV5-1 to TRBJ2-7; 10 bases are a match to TRBD2. CDR3 size: 18 residues. Germline V lookup: CDR1 SGHRS, CDR2 YFSETQ. V trimming: 3 bases; J trimming: 0 bases; junction bases outside the gene matches: 12. The CDR3 DNA sequence: TGCGCCAGCAGCTGGTTTATCCCTAGCGGGGGCATCTCCTACGAGCAGTACTTC. Translated, it gives CASSWFIPSGGISYEQYF.

This clone was counted once. The rearrangement links TRBV18 to TRBJ2-1; 7 bases align to TRBD2. The V and J ends lost 3 bases and 7 bases, in that order; junction bases with no gene match: 6. This CDR3 spans 14 amino acids. Germline V gene sequence: CDR1 KGHSH, CDR2 LQKENI. The CDR3 loop reads CASSPPRGDNEQFF. Written as DNA, the CDR3 is TGTGCCAGCTCACCCCCCCGGGGGGATAATGAGCAGTTCTTC.

The chain combines TRBV19 with TRBJ1-1, with D possibly being TRBD1 (5 bases). From germline, CDR1 is LNHDA and CDR2 SQIVND (reference sequence). The CDR3 covers 14 residues. V was shortened by 5 bases and J by 6 bases, with 16 bases between the two germline ends. The CDR3 reads CASSRAGYNSEAFF. CDR3 DNA sequence: TGTGCCAGTAGTCGGGCAGGGTATAACTCTGAAGCTTTCTTT. Using reference TRBV19 and TRBJ1-1 for the parts outside the CDR3, the full variable domain is DGGITQSPKYLFRKEGQNVTLSCEQNLNHDAMYWYRQDPGQGLRLIYYSQIVNDFQKGDIAEGYSVSREKKESFPLTVTSAQKNPTAFYLCASSRAGYNSEAFFGQGTRLTVV.

This chain uses TRBV4-2 with TRBJ2-2, with D tentatively TRBD1 (6 bases). Germline lookup yields CDR1 LGHNA and CDR2 YNFKEQ. This CDR3 has 15 residues. V lost 0 bases to trimming and J lost 6 bases, with 11 bases between them. CDR3 loop: CASSQDGGPAGELFF. The DNA for the CDR3 is TGTGCCAGCAGCCAAGATGGGGGCCCAGCCGGGGAGCTGTTTTTT.

This clone was seen repeatedly, ten times or more. J is TRBJ2-7 and V is TRBV4-3; the match to TRBD1 covers 8 bases. The length of the CDR3 is 16 residues. Germline V gene sequence: CDR1 LGHNA, CDR2 YSLEER. With V trimmed by 1 base and J by 4 bases, 9 bases remained unmatched. The CDR3 nucleotides read TGCGCCAGCAGCCAAGCAACGGACAGGGCCCCATACGAGCAGTACTTC. It encodes CASSQATDRAPYEQYF.

The chain is built from TRBV2 and TRBJ2-2; D is perhaps TRBD2 (5 bases). Trimming pared 4 bases from V and 1 base from J, leaving 10 bases between. The CDR3 runs 15 residues. The germline gives CDR1 SNHLY, CDR2 FYNNEI. This chain's CDR3 is CASSGRGRNTGELFF. As DNA, the CDR3 is TGTGCCAGCAGTGGTCGGGGAAGGAACACCGGGGAGCTGTTTTTT.

This clone was seen a single time. The rearrangement links TRBV4-1 to TRBJ1-6; the match to TRBD1 covers 7 bases. CDR1 is MGHRA and CDR2 is YSYEKL in the germline V gene. V shed 2 bases, J shed 5 bases, and the junction held 12 bases outside the gene matches. This CDR3 has 18 residues. The CDR3 nucleotides are TGCGCCAGCAGCCAACAACCCCTCGGGACAGCTAATAATTCACCCCTCCACTTT. Protein product: CASSQQPLGTANNSPLHF.

V usage is TRBV5-1 and J usage is TRBJ2-1; TRBD1 matches 9 bases. Germline lookup yields CDR1 SGHRS and CDR2 YFSETQ. Trimming removed 5 bases from V and 1 base from J; junction bases left unmatched: 7. CDR3 length equals 16 residues. The CDR3 reads CASRHPGQGSYNEQFF. CDR3 DNA: TGCGCCAGCAGACACCCGGGACAGGGTTCCTACAATGAGCAGTTCTTC. Supplemented by reference TRBV5-1 and TRBJ2-1, the full variable domain reads KAGVTQTPRYLIKTRGQQVTLSCSPISGHRSVSWYQQTPGQGLQFLFEYFSETQRNKGNFPGRFSGRQFSNSRSEMNVSTLELGDSALYLCASRHPGQGSYNEQFFGPGTRLTVL.

The chain uses TRBV20-1 and TRBJ2-5; D gene unclear. The V and J ends lost 3 bases and 7 bases respectively, with 15 bases between them. The germline CDR1 and CDR2 sequences are DFQATT and SNEGSKA (reference sequence). The CDR3 length is 13 residues. The CDR3, as DNA: TGCAGTGCTAGTTTTACAGACTCAAGGACCCAGTACTTC. This gives the protein CSASFTDSRTQYF.

This clone was counted once. The rearrangement joins TRBV4-1 to TRBJ1-2; D possibly corresponds to TRBD1 (5 bases). V was trimmed by 2 bases and J by 4 bases, leaving 8 bases between them. The length of the CDR3 is 13 residues. Germline V lookup: CDR1 MGHRA, CDR2 YSYEKL. The chain's CDR3 is CASSQNQGYGYTF. CDR3 nucleotide sequence: TGCGCCAGCAGCCAAAACCAGGGCTATGGCTACACCTTC.

The rearrangement joins TRBV2 to TRBJ2-5; D unresolved. The CDR3 contains 15 residues. The germline gives CDR1 SNHLY, CDR2 FYNNEI. Deletions cut 2 bases from V and 4 bases from J, with 14 bases between. The CDR3 loop reads CASSEPVTGRETQYF. Here the CDR3 DNA reads TGTGCCAGCAGTGAACCAGTTACCGGGCGAGAGACCCAGTACTTC.

DNA of the CDR3: TGTGCCAGCAGCTTAGAGTGGGACAAAGGTGGAAAACTGTTTTTT. Translated: CASSLEWDKGGKLFF. The rearrangement joins TRBV7-6 to TRBJ1-4; perhaps TRBD1 as D (6 bases). The CDR3 loop spans 15 amino acids. Germline V gene data show CDR1 as SGHVS and CDR2 as FNYEAQ. V was shortened by 1 base and J by 10 bases, with 16 bases between the two germline ends. Variable domain in full (rest from reference TRBV7-6 and TRBJ1-4): GAGVSQSPRYKVTKRGQDVALRCDPISGHVSLYWYRQALGQGPEFLTYFNYEAQQDKSGLPNDRFSAERPEGSISTLTIQRTEQRDSAMYRCASSLEWDKGGKLFFGSGTQLSVL.

The chain employs TRBV27 and TRBJ2-3; D call uncertain. Germline lookup yields CDR1 MNHEY and CDR2 SMNVEV (reference sequence). The CDR3 sequence is 14 residues long. V lost 2 bases and J 6 bases, leaving 12 bases between the germline ends. This CDR3 is CASSLRDPGDTQYF. For the CDR3, the DNA is TGTGCCAGCAGTTTACGCGATCCCGGCGATACGCAGTATTTT.

The chain links TRBV5-1 to TRBJ1-4; possible D gene TRBD1, 5 bases. Trimming shortened V by 1 base and J by 3 bases, and 7 bases separated the two germline ends. This CDR3 has 14 amino acids. Germline V gene lookup returns CDR1 SGHRS and CDR2 YFSETQ. CDR3 sequence: CASSLQGANEKLFF. CDR3 sequence (DNA): TGCGCCAGCAGCTTGCAGGGAGCTAATGAAAAACTGTTTTTT.

The chain carries TRBV19 and TRBJ1-6; possible D gene TRBD1, 5 bases. The V gene's germline CDR1 is LNHDA and CDR2 SQIVND (reference sequence). V was cut by 10 bases and J by 8 bases, with 15 bases left in between. There are 13 residues in the CDR3. CDR3 nucleotide sequence: TGTGCCACCGCAGACAGTGAGCATTCACCCCTCCACTTT. Its translation: CATADSEHSPLHF.